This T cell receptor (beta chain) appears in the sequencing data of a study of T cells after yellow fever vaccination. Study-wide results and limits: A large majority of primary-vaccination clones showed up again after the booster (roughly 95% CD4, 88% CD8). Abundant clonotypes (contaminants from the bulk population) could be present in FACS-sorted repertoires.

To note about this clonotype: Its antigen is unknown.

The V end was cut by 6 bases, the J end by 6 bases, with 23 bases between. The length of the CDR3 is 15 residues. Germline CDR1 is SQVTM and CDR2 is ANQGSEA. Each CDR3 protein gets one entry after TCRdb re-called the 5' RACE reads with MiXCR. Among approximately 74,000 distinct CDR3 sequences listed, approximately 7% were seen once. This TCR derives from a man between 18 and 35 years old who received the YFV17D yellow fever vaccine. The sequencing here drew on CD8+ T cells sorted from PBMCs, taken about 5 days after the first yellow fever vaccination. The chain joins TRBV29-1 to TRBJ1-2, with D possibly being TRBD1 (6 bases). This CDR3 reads CSVVRDGGGSDGYTF. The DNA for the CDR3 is TGCAGCGTCGTACGGGACGGGGGGGGCTCCGATGGCTACACCTTC.